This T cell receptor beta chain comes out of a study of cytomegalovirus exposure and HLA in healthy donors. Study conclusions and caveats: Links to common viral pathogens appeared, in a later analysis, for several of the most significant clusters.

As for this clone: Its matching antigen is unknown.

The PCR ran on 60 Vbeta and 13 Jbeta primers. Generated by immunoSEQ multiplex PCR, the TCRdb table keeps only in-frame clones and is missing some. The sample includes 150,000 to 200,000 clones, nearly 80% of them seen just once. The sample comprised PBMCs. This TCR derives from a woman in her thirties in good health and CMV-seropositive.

The CDR3, as DNA: TGTGCCAGCTCACCACGGGCTGGTGGTGGTCAGCCCCAGCATTTT. It yields the protein CASSPRAGGGQPQHF. This chain uses TRBV18 with TRBJ1-5; unclear D gene. The ends were cut back, 1 base at V and 6 bases at J, with 13 bases in the middle. Per the germline V gene, CDR1 is KGHSH and CDR2 is LQKENI. This CDR3 spans 15 amino acids.